The T cell receptor beta chain under discussion was sequenced for a study of T cells expressing NK-cell markers. Notes on the study in general: Expanded clones of NKG2C+ T cells had an unclear HCMV specificity.

Libraries used 5'RACE template switching adding universal primer site and UMIs. TCRdb re-called the 5' RACE reads and shows each CDR3 protein once, DNA omitted. The listing records 500,000 to 600,000 distinct CDR3 sequences. A remark on this clonotype: The antigen is unknown.

This CDR3 comprises 15 residues. The germline V gene encodes CDR1 SGHAT and CDR2 FQNNGV. The TCR sequence derives from a young man in good health. The chain joins TRBV11-2 to TRBJ1-2; as DNA is missing, the TRBD1 call by TCRdb cannot be tested. Material for sequencing was blood T cells: a sorted CD56 or NKG2C T cell subset, CD4+ or CD8+ T cells, or bulk PBMC T cells (not recorded which). CDR3 protein: CASSRTTGGTYGYTF.